This entry is about one T cell receptor (beta chain). This specimen belongs to a study of blood T cell repertoires in COVID-19. Overall study: The United States, Italy and Spain supplied acute and convalescent COVID-19 samples. PBMCs, B-cell-depleted T cells, or T cells were the source of the cDNA or gDNA that made up the material.

In the authors' workflow: Reference gene primer amplification gave estimated nucleated cell counts. Produced via immunoSEQ multiplex PCR; TCRdb's table is partial and in-frame only. The DNA was the basis for D and trimming; V, J and clone size are from that table. The data show roughly 140,000 clones, 82% seen once. The CDR3 has 14 amino acids. Germline CDR1 and CDR2: MGHRA and YSYEKL. V dropped 3 bases and J dropped 2 bases, with 8 bases sitting between them. Specimen: peripheral blood. The V call is TRBV4-1, the J call TRBJ2-1, with D possibly being TRBD2 (5 bases). This clonotype was obtained from a woman aged 80 or older with acute or convalescent COVID-19. The CDR3 DNA reads as TGCGCCAGCAGCCAGGCGGAGGCCTACAATGAGCAGTTCTTC. Amino acids: CASSQAEAYNEQFF.